This TCR beta chain appears in the sequencing data of a study of control samples from healthy donors and cancer patients. Sequencing used immunoSEQ multiplex PCR; TCRdb keeps in-frame clones, though not all of them. The sample holds approximately 120,000 clones; about nine tenths are singletons and the top ten take approximately 4%. The CDR3 length is 15 residues. The TCR originated in a human donor in good health. The donor label of this sample is uncertain. Sequencing was done on a sample of blood. V and J are TRBV21-1 and TRBJ2-1. TRBV21-1 is recorded as a pseudogene. CDR3 DNA: TGTGCCAGCCCTCCGGGACCCCAAAGCGGTTCTGAGCAGTTCTTC. Its translation: CASPPGPQSGSEQFF.